This T cell receptor (beta chain) was captured in a study of blood T cell repertoires in COVID-19. Study-wide background: COVID-19 samples from acute and convalescent phases originated in the United States, Italy and Spain. Nucleic acid was either cDNA or gDNA, and it came from T cells, B-cell-depleted T cells, or PBMCs.

In the study's own analysis: Amplifying reference gene primers gave estimates of nucleated cell counts. Sequencing was performed with immunoSEQ multiplex PCR; in TCRdb, only in-frame clones are kept and a portion is missing. V, J and clone size are those of that table, while D and trimming were read from the DNA. The repertoire holds 31,000 or so clones, around 91% seen once, with about 16% in the top ten. The V end was cut by 1 base, the J end by 0 bases, with 9 bases between. The CDR3 is 15 residues long. The V gene's germline CDR1 is SGHDN and CDR2 FVKESK. The source is a man of 80 years or more with acute or convalescent COVID-19. The chain employs TRBV14 and TRBJ2-5, with D possibly matching TRBD1 (5 bases). Material: peripheral blood. The CDR3 bases are TGTGCCAGCAGCCAAGTGGCAGGGTACCAAGAGACCCAGTACTTC. It is translated as CASSQVAGYQETQYF.